The subject of this entry is one T cell receptor (beta chain). Only in-frame clones appear in the TCRdb table, and some are missing; sequencing was by immunoSEQ multiplex PCR. The sample holds fewer than 250,000 clones, roughly four fifths seen once. The source of the sample is a study of blood T cell repertoires in COVID-19. Study overall: Collection of acute and convalescent COVID-19 samples took place in the United States, Italy and Spain. T cells, B-cell-depleted T cells, or PBMCs provided the cDNA or gDNA that served as material.

Germline CDR1 SEHNR, CDR2 FQNEAQ (reference sequence). The CDR3 covers 13 residues. Trimming shortened V by 4 bases and J by 3 bases, and 7 bases separated the two germline ends. The rearrangement links TRBV7-9 to TRBJ2-1; no firm D call. The sequencing sample was made of peripheral blood. The origin of this receptor is a woman aged 50 to 65 with acute or convalescent COVID-19. This chain's CDR3 is CASSSVLYNEQFF. DNA for the CDR3: TGTGCCAGCAGCTCGGTCCTCTACAATGAGCAGTTCTTC.